One sample yielded the 15 T cell receptor beta chains listed below, sequenced in a study of T cell clonality in common variable immunodeficiency. These receptors have no known antigen. The data were produced by immunoSEQ multiplex PCR, yet TCRdb's version contains in-frame clones alone and is incomplete. The sample includes some 11,000 clones, none of them occurring once. General study points: Common variable immunodeficiency TCR beta sequences reportedly had fewer deletions and N-nucleotide insertions.

Input material: peripheral blood mononuclear cells. All receptors derive from a human donor with common variable immunodeficiency.

By sample fraction, this clone is medium-sized. The read terminates 3 residues ahead of where the CDR3 ends, so the germline J gene completes it. The chain uses TRBV7-6 and TRBJ1-1; 7 nucleotides line up with TRBD1. The germline gives CDR1 SGHVS, CDR2 FNYEAQ. V was pared by 8 bases and J by 0 bases, with 12 bases of the junction left unmatched. The CDR3 runs 16 residues. CDR3 amino acids: CASAHLTGKVNTEAFF. Partial CDR3 DNA: TGTGCCAGCGCCCACCTGACAGGGAAGGTGAACACTGAA.

On this clone: The read comes to an end 3 residues before the CDR3 does, leaving the germline J gene to fill in the end. The rearrangement links TRBV6-2 or TRBV6-3 to TRBJ1-6, with 9 bases aligning to TRBD1. CDR3 length equals 16 residues. Germline V gene data show CDR1 as MNHEY and CDR2 as SVGEGT. The J segment lost 5 bases and the V segment lost 5 bases, leaving 7 bases of the junction unmatched. The CDR3 protein is CASSPLRTGDNSPLHF. CDR3 DNA, as far as it was read: TGTGCCAGCAGTCCACTCCGGACAGGGGATAATTCACCC.

CDR3 DNA, as far as it was read: TGTGCCAGACAGGGGCAAGGCACAGATACG. This codes for CARQGQGTDT. The whole CDR3 protein is CARQGQGTDTQYF. The chain carries TRBV2 and TRBJ2-3; 7 positions match TRBD1. The CDR3 extends 3 residues past the end of the read, so its final part is completed from the germline J gene. CDR3 length: 13 amino acids. From germline, CDR1 is SNHLY and CDR2 FYNNEI. Trimming cost V 9 bases and J 1 base; bases outside gene matches: 4.

This clone was found a few times. The read halts 3 residues ahead of the CDR3 end, with the missing end drawn from the germline J gene. The chain combines TRBV19 with TRBJ2-7; possible D gene TRBD2, 5 bases. The CDR3 totals 14 residues. CDR1 LNHDA and CDR2 SQIVND come from the germline V gene (reference sequence). Trimming shortened V by 3 bases and J by 3 bases, and 12 bases separated the two germline ends. CDR3 amino acids: CASSMLGLIYEQYF. CDR3 DNA, as far as it was read: TGTGCCAGTAGTATGCTAGGACTGATCTACGAG.

This clone was detected a few times. The CDR3 end falls 3 residues outside the read, so it is completed with the germline J gene. V is TRBV19 and J is TRBJ2-5; D may correspond to TRBD1 or TRBD2 (7 bases each). CDR1 and CDR2 (germline): LNHDA, SQIVND (reference sequence). CDR3 length: 18 amino acids. The germline V and J ends were trimmed by 5 bases and 2 bases, with 24 bases remaining between them. CDR3 amino acids: CASSPRGGGLMGQETQYF. The part of the CDR3 DNA that was read is TGTGCCAGTAGTCCTCGGGGAGGGGGCTTAATGGGGCAAGAGACC.

This clone came up a few times. The read falls 3 residues short of the CDR3 end, and the missing part is taken from the germline J gene. The rearrangement links TRBV7-9 to TRBJ2-7; D is uncertain. CDR1 is SEHNR, CDR2 FQNEAQ, per germline (reference sequence). Trimming stripped 5 bases from V and 2 bases from J, with 13 bases between. The CDR3 is 14 residues long. The covered CDR3 bases are TGTGCCAGCAGCCCACAGCCATCTCCCTACGAG. This codes for CASSPQPSPYE. The CDR3 as a whole reads CASSPQPSPYEQYF.

This clone has just a few counts. The sequence runs out 3 residues before the end of the CDR3; the remainder is reconstructed from the germline J gene. The chain employs TRBV19 and TRBJ1-2; no clear D. This CDR3 spans 13 amino acids. V gave up 7 bases and J gave up 6 bases, with 15 bases separating them. Looked up from germline, CDR1 is LNHDA and CDR2 is SQIVND (reference sequence). Incomplete CDR3 DNA: TGTGCCAGTAACCCGGGCAGCGGGGATGGC. It specifies CASNPGSGDG. The complete CDR3 sequence is CASNPGSGDGYTF.

This clone was observed many times. The read is 3 residues too short to cover the CDR3 end, so that end is filled in from the germline J gene. The rearrangement links TRBV19 to TRBJ1-2; D remains unclear. CDR3 length equals 13 residues. V was cut by 0 bases and J by 4 bases, with 6 bases left in between. From germline, CDR1 is LNHDA and CDR2 SQIVND (reference sequence). The CDR3 DNA, read in part, is TGTGCCAGTAGTATAGACAGGAGCTATGGC. This translates into CASSIDRSYG. The entire CDR3 protein is CASSIDRSYGYTF.

This clone came up a few times. The CDR3 goes on 3 residues after the read ends, and that part is filled in from the germline J gene. This chain uses TRBV18 with TRBJ1-1, with D possibly matching TRBD1 (5 bases). Per the germline V gene, CDR1 is KGHSH and CDR2 is LQKENI. The CDR3 loop spans 16 amino acids. Trimming took 2 bases from V and 1 from J, leaving 14 bases between them. The CDR3 spells CASSPGRAGQNTEAFF. The DNA read from the CDR3 is TGTGCCAGCTCACCAGGGAGGGCAGGGCAGAACACTGAA.

Notes on this clone: The read gets to within 3 residues of the CDR3 end, and the germline J gene fills in the rest. The rearrangement links TRBV2 to TRBJ1-2, with TRBD1 identical over 8 bases. Germline V gives CDR1 SNHLY, CDR2 FYNNEI. This CDR3 is built from 14 residues. CDR3 loop: CASSVRTGKEGYTF. The CDR3 DNA, read in part, is TGTGCCAGCAGTGTAAGGACAGGGAAAGAGGGC.

This clone occurred many times. Incomplete CDR3 DNA: TGTGCCAGCAGTTTGCAGGTCTACGAG. Translating gives CASSLQVYE. The entire CDR3 is CASSLQVYEQYF. This chain links TRBV6-2 or TRBV6-3 with TRBJ2-7, with D hard to call. The CDR3 end is not reached by the read, which stops 3 residues before it; the germline J gene fills it in. Trimming stripped 4 bases from V and 3 bases from J, with 7 bases between. The CDR3 runs 12 residues. CDR1 is MNHEY, CDR2 SVGEGT, per germline.

Comments on this clone: Read data end 3 residues before the CDR3 end; the end is taken from the germline J gene. The V gene is TRBV6-1, the J gene TRBJ1-4; D might be TRBD1 (6 bases). This CDR3 contains 14 residues. Trimming shortened V by 5 bases and J by 5 bases, and 12 bases separated the two germline ends. Germline V gene data show CDR1 as MNHNS and CDR2 as SASEGT. The CDR3 sequence: CASSQDRKNEKLFF. The DNA read from the CDR3 is TGTGCCAGCAGTCAAGACAGGAAAAATGAAAAA.

This clone is medium-sized (0.01 to 0.1%) in the sample. The read stops 3 residues short of the end of the CDR3; the missing end is completed from the germline J gene. This sequence joins TRBV30 and TRBJ2-1; D remains unclear. The V end was cut by 2 bases, the J end by 7 bases, with 9 bases between. The CDR3 spans 12 residues. Germline V gene sequence: CDR1 GTSNPN, CDR2 SVGIG (reference sequence). The sequenced CDR3 bases are TGTGCCTGGAGTATAATCCGGAATGAG. Its protein product is CAWSIIRNE. The whole CDR3 protein reads CAWSIIRNEQFF.

A note on this clone: Sequencing ends 3 residues short of the CDR3 end; the germline J gene provides the rest. The rearrangement uses TRBV2 and TRBJ1-4, with 8 bases matching TRBD1. Germline V CDR1 and CDR2: SNHLY, FYNNEI. J lost 0 bases, V lost 6 bases, and 3 bases had no gene match. The CDR3 runs 15 residues. The sequenced CDR3 bases are TGTGCCAGCAGGGACAGGGCCGCAACTAATGAAAAA. This translates into CASRDRAATNEK. The entire CDR3 reads CASRDRAATNEKLFF.

In regard to this clone: The read falls 3 residues short of the CDR3 end, and the missing part is taken from the germline J gene. The chain links TRBV2 to TRBJ2-3; 7 bases map to TRBD2. In germline, CDR1 is SNHLY, CDR2 FYNNEI. The CDR3 length is 16 residues. With V trimmed by 7 bases and J by 4 bases, 14 bases remained unmatched. The CDR3 loop is CASTPIGLGGADTQYF. The part of the CDR3 DNA that was read is TGTGCCAGCACCCCCATTGGACTAGGCGGCGCAGATACG.